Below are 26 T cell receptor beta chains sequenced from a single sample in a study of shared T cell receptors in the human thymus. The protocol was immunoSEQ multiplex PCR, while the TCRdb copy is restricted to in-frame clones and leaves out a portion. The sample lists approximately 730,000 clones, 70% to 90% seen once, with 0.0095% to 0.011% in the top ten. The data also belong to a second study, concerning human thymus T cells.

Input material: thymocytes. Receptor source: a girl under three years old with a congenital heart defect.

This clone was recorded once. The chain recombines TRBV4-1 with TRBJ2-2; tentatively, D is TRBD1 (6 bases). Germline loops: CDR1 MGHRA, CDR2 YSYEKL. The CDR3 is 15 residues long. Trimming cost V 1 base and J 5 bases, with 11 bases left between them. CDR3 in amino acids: CASSQGRGATGELFF. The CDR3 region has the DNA TGCGCCAGCAGCCAAGGCAGGGGAGCTACCGGGGAGCTGTTTTTT.

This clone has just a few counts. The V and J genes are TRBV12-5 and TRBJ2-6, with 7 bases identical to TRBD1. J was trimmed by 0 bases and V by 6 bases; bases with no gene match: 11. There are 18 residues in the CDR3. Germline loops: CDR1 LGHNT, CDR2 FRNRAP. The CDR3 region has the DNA TGTGCTAGTGGGGGACGACAGGGTAGGAACTCTGGGGCCAACGTCCTGACTTTC. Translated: CASGGRQGRNSGANVLTF.

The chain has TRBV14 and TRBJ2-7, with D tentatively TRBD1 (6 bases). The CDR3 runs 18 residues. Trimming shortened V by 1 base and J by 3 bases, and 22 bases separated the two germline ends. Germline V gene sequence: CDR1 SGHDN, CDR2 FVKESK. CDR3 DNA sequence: TGTGCCAGCAGCCAAGTTTTGGACAGCACCCAAATACACTACGAGCAGTACTTC. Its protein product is CASSQVLDSTQIHYEQYF.

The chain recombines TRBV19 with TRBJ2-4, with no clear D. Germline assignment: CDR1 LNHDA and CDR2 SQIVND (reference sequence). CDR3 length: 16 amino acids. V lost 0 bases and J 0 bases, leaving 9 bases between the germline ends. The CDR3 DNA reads TGTGCCAGTAGTATAGATCTATCCGTAGCCAAAAACATTCAGTACTTC. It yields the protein CASSIDLSVAKNIQYF. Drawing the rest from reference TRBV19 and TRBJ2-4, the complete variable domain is DGGITQSPKYLFRKEGQNVTLSCEQNLNHDAMYWYRQDPGQGLRLIYYSQIVNDFQKGDIAEGYSVSREKKESFPLTVTSAQKNPTAFYLCASSIDLSVAKNIQYFGAGTRLSVL.

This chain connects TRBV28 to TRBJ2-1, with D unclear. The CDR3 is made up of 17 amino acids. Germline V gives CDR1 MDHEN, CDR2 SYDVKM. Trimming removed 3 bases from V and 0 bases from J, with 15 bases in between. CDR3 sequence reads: CASSLIPRSGSYNEQFF. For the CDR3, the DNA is TGTGCCAGCAGTTTGATTCCCCGGTCGGGCTCCTACAATGAGCAGTTCTTC.

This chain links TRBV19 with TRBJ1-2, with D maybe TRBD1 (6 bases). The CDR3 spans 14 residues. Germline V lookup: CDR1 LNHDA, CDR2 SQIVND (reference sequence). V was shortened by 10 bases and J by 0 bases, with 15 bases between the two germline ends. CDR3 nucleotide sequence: TGTGCCATTTCGCAGGGGCGCACTAACTATGGCTACACCTTC. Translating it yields CAISQGRTNYGYTF.

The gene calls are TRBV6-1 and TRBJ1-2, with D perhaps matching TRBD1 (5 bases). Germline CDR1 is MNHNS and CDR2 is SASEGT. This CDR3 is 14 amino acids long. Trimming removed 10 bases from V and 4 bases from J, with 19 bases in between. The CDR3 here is CATAYGGRGYGYTF. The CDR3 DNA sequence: TGTGCCACCGCTTACGGGGGAAGGGGCTATGGCTACACCTTC.

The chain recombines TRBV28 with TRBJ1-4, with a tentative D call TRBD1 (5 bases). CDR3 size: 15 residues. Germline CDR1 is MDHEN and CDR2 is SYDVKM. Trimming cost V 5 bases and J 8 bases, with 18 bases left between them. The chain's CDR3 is CASSPPGRRREKLFF. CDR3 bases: TGTGCCAGCAGTCCCCCAGGGAGGCGGAGAGAAAAACTGTTTTTT.

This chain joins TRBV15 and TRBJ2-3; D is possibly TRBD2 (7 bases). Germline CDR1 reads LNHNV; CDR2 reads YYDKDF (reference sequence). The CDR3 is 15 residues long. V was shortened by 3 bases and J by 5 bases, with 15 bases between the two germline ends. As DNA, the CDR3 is TGTGCCACCAGCAGGTCGGGGGGCCGTTTAGATACGCAGTATTTT. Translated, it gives CATSRSGGRLDTQYF. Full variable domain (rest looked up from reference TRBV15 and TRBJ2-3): DAMVIQNPRYQVTQFGKPVTLSCSQTLNHNVMYWYQQKSSQAPKLLFHYYDKDFNNEADTPDNFQSRRPNTSFCFLDIRSPGLGDTAMYLCATSRSGGRLDTQYFGPGTRLTVL.

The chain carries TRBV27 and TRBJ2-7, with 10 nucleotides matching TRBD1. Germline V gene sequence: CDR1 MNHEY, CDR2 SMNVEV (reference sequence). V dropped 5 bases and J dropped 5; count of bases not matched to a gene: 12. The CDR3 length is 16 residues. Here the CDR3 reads CASSPSVWDRGHEQYF. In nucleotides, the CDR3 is TGTGCCAGCAGTCCCTCCGTTTGGGACAGGGGCCACGAGCAGTACTTC.

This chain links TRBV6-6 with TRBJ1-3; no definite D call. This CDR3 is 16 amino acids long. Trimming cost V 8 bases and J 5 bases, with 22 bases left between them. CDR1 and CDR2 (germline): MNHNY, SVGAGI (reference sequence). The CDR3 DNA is TGTGCCAGCGCTCCGGACGCCTTCCGGGAGCGAAACACCATATATTTT. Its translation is CASAPDAFRERNTIYF.

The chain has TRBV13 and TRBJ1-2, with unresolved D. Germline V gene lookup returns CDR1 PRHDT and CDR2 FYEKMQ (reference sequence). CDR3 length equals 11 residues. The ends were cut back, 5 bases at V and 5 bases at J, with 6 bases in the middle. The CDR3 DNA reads TGTGCCAGCAGCCTGAGATATGGCTACACCTTC. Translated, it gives CASSLRYGYTF.

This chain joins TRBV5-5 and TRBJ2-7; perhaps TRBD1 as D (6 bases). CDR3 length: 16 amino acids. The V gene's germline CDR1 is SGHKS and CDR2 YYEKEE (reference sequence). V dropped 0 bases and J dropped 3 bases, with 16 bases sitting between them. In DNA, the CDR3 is TGTGCCAGCAGCTTGGGGGCCGGCAGGGGATACTACGAGCAGTACTTC. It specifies CASSLGAGRGYYEQYF.

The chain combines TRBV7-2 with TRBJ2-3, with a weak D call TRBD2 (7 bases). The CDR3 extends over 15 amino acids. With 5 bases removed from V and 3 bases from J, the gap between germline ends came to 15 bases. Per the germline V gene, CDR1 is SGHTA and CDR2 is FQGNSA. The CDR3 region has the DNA TGTGCCAGCAGCCCCTCTAGGGGGGGGACAGATACGCAGTATTTT. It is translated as CASSPSRGGTDTQYF.

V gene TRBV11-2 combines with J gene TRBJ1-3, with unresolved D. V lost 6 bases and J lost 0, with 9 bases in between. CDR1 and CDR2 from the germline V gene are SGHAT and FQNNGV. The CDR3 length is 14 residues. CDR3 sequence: CASRGGISGNTIYF. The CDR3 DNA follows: TGTGCCAGCAGAGGAGGGATCTCTGGAAACACCATATATTTT.

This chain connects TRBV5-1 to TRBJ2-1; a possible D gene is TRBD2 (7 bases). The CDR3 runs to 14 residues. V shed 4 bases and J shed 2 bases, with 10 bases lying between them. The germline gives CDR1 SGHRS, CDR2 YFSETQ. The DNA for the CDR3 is TGCGCCAGCAGCGCGGGGGCTACCTACAATGAGCAGTTCTTC. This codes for CASSAGATYNEQFF.

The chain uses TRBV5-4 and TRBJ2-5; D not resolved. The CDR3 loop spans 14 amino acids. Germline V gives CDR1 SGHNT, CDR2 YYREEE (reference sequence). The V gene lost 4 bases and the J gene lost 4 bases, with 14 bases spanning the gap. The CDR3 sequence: CASSNDGPRETQYF. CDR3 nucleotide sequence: TGTGCCAGCAGCAACGATGGCCCTCGAGAGACCCAGTACTTC.

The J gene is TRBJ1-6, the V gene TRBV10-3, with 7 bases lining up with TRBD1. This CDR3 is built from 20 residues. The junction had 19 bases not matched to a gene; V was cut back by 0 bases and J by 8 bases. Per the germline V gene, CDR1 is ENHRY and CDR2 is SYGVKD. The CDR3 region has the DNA TGTGCCATCAGTGAGTCGACTCGAGACAGGGAAGGATTAAGAGATTCACCCCTCCACTTT. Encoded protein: CAISESTRDREGLRDSPLHF.

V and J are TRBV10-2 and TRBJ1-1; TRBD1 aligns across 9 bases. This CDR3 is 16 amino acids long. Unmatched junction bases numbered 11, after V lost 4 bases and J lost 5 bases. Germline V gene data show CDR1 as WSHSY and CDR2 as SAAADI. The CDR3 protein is CASSGDRAKAGTEAFF. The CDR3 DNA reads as TGCGCCAGCAGTGGGGACAGGGCGAAAGCGGGTACTGAAGCTTTCTTT.

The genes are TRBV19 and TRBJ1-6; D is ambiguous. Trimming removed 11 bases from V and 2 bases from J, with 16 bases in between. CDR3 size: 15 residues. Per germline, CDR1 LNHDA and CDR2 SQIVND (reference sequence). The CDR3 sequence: CASGEGDTYNSPLHF. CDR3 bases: TGTGCCTCCGGCGAGGGAGATACCTATAATTCACCCCTCCACTTT.

Written as DNA, the CDR3 is TGTGCCAGCAGTTTTGGGCTGAACACTGAAGCTTTCTTT. Translated: CASSFGLNTEAFF. This chain uses TRBV13 with TRBJ1-1; the D is unclear. The germline V gene has CDR1 PRHDT and CDR2 FYEKMQ (reference sequence). The CDR3 has 13 residues. The V end was cut by 6 bases, the J end by 0 bases, with 8 bases between.

In nucleotides, the CDR3 is TGTGCCAGTAGCGCTCGGACTGAGACCTACGAGCAGTACTTC. The encoded protein is CASSARTETYEQYF. The rearrangement joins TRBV19 to TRBJ2-7; tentative D call: TRBD2 (5 bases). Trimming removed 6 bases at V and 2 bases at J, with 14 bases between. The CDR3 has 14 amino acids. Germline V CDR1 and CDR2: LNHDA, SQIVND (reference sequence).

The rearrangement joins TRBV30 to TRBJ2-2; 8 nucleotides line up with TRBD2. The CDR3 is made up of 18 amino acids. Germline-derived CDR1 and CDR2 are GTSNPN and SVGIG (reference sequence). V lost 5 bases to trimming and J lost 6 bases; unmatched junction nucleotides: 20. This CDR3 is CAWDSGTRRSVSPGELFF. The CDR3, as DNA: TGTGCCTGGGATTCCGGGACTAGAAGGTCCGTGTCCCCCGGGGAGCTGTTTTTT.

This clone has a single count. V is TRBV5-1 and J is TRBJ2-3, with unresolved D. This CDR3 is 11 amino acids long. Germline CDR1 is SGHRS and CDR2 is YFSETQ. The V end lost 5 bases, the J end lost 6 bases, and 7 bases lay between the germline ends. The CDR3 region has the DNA TGCGCCAGCAGATCCCGGGATACGCAGTATTTT. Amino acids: CASRSRDTQYF.

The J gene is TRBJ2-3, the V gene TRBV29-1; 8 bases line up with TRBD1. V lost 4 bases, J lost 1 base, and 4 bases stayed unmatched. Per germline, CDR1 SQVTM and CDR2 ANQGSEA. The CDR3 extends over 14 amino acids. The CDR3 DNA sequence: TGCAGCGTTGTAGGGGGACAGGGCACAGATACGCAGTATTTT. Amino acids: CSVVGGQGTDTQYF.

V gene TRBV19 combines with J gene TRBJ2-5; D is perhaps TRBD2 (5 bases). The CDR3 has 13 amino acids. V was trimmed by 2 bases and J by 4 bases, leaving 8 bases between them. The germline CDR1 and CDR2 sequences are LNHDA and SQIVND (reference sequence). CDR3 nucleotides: TGTGCCAGTAGTATATCCCGGGGAGAGACCCAGTACTTC. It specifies CASSISRGETQYF.